The source of this TCR beta chain is a study of blood T cell repertoires in COVID-19. In the study overall: Researchers got acute and convalescent COVID-19 samples from the United States, Italy and Spain. T cells, B-cell-depleted T cells, or PBMCs supplied cDNA or gDNA.

Trimming removed 3 bases from V and 9 bases from J; junction bases left unmatched: 10. The CDR3 consists of 17 residues. Germline V lookup: CDR1 MDHEN, CDR2 SYDVKM. This clone showed up just once. Original processing methods: Reference gene primers were amplified, and this amplification served to estimate nucleated cell counts. Measured with immunoSEQ multiplex PCR; TCRdb has only the in-frame clones, and not every one. The V and J calls and the clone size are those of that table, but D and trimming were determined from the DNA. Of around 200,000 clones in the sample, around 86% were seen once. The rearrangement joins TRBV28 to TRBJ2-1, with TRBD2 matching over 14 bases. This sequence was found in a human donor in a cohort sampled during active COVID-19. Sequencing input: peripheral blood. CDR3: CASSFSRLAGGLAEQFF. In nucleotides, the CDR3 is TGTGCCAGCAGTTTTTCTCGACTAGCGGGAGGGCTGGCTGAGCAGTTCTTC.